This TCR beta chain was retrieved from a study of cytomegalovirus exposure and HLA in healthy donors. General observations from the study: Most TCR sequences showed up rarely, but some public TCRs showed up in many donors. The study put some 150 TCR beta chains on its list as cytomegalovirus-associated.

Profiling relied on immunoSEQ multiplex PCR, and the TCRdb table lists in-frame clones only, not all of them. The data show 150,000 to 200,000 clones, about nine tenths seen once. This clone came up once. The target antigen is unknown. The CDR3 covers 15 residues. J was trimmed by 0 bases and V by 6 bases; bases with no gene match: 7. Germline V gene data show CDR1 as SGHAT and CDR2 as FQNNGV. The sequence derives from a man younger than 35 in good health and CMV-seropositive. This rearrangement joins TRBV11-2 to TRBJ2-7, with 8 bases lining up with TRBD2. The sequenced material came from PBMCs. CDR3 coding DNA: TGTGCCAGCAGACACACTAGCGGAGGCTCCTACGAGCAGTACTTC. Translating gives CASRHTSGGSYEQYF. The whole variable domain, filled in from reference TRBV11-2 and TRBJ2-7, reads EAGVAQSPRYKIIEKRQSVAFWCNPISGHATLYWYQQILGQGPKLLIQFQNNGVVDDSQLPKDRFSAERLKGVDSTLKIQPAKLEDSAVYLCASRHTSGGSYEQYFGPGTRLTVT.